This record concerns one T cell receptor (beta chain) sequence. The data originate from a study of blood T cell repertoires in COVID-19. Study-wide context: Sites across the United States, Italy and Spain contributed samples from acute and convalescent COVID-19. In each case, the material was cDNA or gDNA derived from T cells, B-cell-depleted T cells, or PBMCs.

Across about two dozen US areas, participants ranged in age from 18 to 89 years. The germline V and J ends were trimmed by 4 bases and 5 bases, with 12 bases remaining between them. CDR1 is SGHRS, CDR2 YFSETQ, per germline. This CDR3 is 13 amino acids long. How the authors handled the data: Estimation of nucleated cell counts was performed using reference gene primer amplification. Libraries were prepared by immunoSEQ multiplex PCR; TCRdb keeps only in-frame clonotypes and omits some of them. The D gene and trimming were derived from the DNA, and the V and J assignments and clone size from that table. The sample contains around 230,000 clones, approximately 83% of which appear only once.

The sequenced sample consisted of PBMCs or T cells enriched from blood (not recorded which). This TCR was recovered from a woman between 35 and 50 years old with acute COVID-19. The chain recombines TRBV5-1 with TRBJ2-5, with D possibly being TRBD1 (5 bases). For the CDR3, the DNA is TGCGCCAGCAGCAGGGGTGAGAGGGAGACCCAGTACTTC. Protein product: CASSRGERETQYF.